This T cell receptor (beta chain) came from a study of blood T cell repertoires in COVID-19. This clone has more than one count but fewer than ten. Here immunoSEQ multiplex PCR was the method, and the copy in TCRdb shows in-frame clones only, minus some. The repertoire consists of around 70,000 clones, with roughly 74% occurring once and the leading ten covering 15% to 17%. Specimen: peripheral blood. The sequence was obtained from a human donor in a cohort sampled during active COVID-19.

As DNA, the CDR3 is TGTGCCAGCAGCCGACAGGGGGGCGCATGGTCCGGGGAGCTGTTTTTT. It translates to CASSRQGGAWSGELFF. The chain employs TRBV3-1 (or the pseudogene TRBV3-2) and TRBJ2-2, with 9 bases matching TRBD1. The germline gives CDR1 LGHDT, CDR2 YNNKEL (reference sequence). The J segment lost 6 bases and the V segment lost 4 bases, leaving 9 bases of the junction unmatched. There are 16 residues in the CDR3.